This is a list of T cell receptor beta chains from one sample in a study of graft-versus-host responses after intestinal transplantation. Clones were sequenced by immunoSEQ multiplex PCR, and TCRdb holds only the in-frame ones, with some missing. The table lists roughly 110,000 clones, over 80% of them singletons, with over 0.6% in the top ten. The antigens for these receptors are not known. Here the sequenced sample was unstimulated CD4+ T cells sorted from spleen or lymph node cells, taken before transplant. The receptors stem from a human donor who was the organ donor for an intestinal transplant. The CDR3 runs from the conserved cysteine through the conserved F or W.

j_call: TRBJ2-1
v_call: TRBV7-2
cdr3_aa: CASSLSRDNEQFF

j_call: TRBJ1-3
v_call: TRBV7-9
cdr3_aa: CASSLSQGNTIYF

j_call: TRBJ1-2
v_call: TRBV16
cdr3_aa: CASSIGQGAVGYTF

j_call: TRBJ2-5
v_call: TRBV5-6
cdr3_aa: CASSLGLAGAAQYF

j_call: TRBJ2-5
v_call: TRBV7-6
cdr3_aa: CASSLILGETQYF

j_call: TRBJ1-1
v_call: TRBV9
cdr3_aa: CASSLRPNTEAFF

j_call: TRBJ2-3
v_call: TRBV5-1
cdr3_aa: CASSLREEGLNTQYF

j_call: TRBJ2-1
v_call: TRBV7-2
cdr3_aa: CASTRWADNEQFF

j_call: TRBJ2-3
v_call: TRBV28
cdr3_aa: CATLGQAAMADTQYF

j_call: TRBJ2-3
v_call: TRBV4-1
cdr3_aa: CASSQSERGGTDTQYF

j_call: TRBJ2-5
v_call: TRBV5-1
cdr3_aa: CASSKAGTSGRETQYF

j_call: TRBJ1-1
v_call: TRBV9
cdr3_aa: CASSVDRGRAFF

j_call: TRBJ2-3
v_call: TRBV28
cdr3_aa: CATETHTDTQYF

j_call: TRBJ2-5
v_call: TRBV21-1
cdr3_aa: CASSAMGLALETQYF

j_call: TRBJ2-7
v_call: TRBV6-5
cdr3_aa: CASSSGSGNEQYF

j_call: TRBJ2-2
v_call: TRBV19
cdr3_aa: CASSKGHLNTGELFF

j_call: TRBJ2-5
v_call: TRBV19
cdr3_aa: CASSNRLAEGAQYF

j_call: TRBJ2-3
v_call: TRBV12-5
cdr3_aa: CASGSGYPAGGGTQYF

j_call: TRBJ1-3
v_call: TRBV2
cdr3_aa: CASRTGHLSGNTIYF

j_call: TRBJ2-6
v_call: TRBV6-1
cdr3_aa: CASSEAQGAGANVLTF

j_call: TRBJ1-1
v_call: TRBV30
cdr3_aa: CAWSVRSFRNTEAFF

j_call: TRBJ2-4
v_call: TRBV19
cdr3_aa: CASSVGTGSVTKNIQYF